This T cell receptor beta chain was profiled in a study of T cell responses to AZD1222 COVID-19 vaccine. Study-wide points: Dominant CD4 TCR responses targeted spike regions 160-218 and 743-854. With two AZD1222 doses given, Spike-specific TCR breadth and depth both rose. Donors were largely white British and mainly female; clonal diversity was possibly underestimated. Unmutated variant regions are reportedly targeted by nearly half of spike-specific TCRs.

Comment on this clone: The target antigen is unknown.

Produced via immunoSEQ multiplex PCR; TCRdb's table is partial and in-frame only. The sample holds fewer than 200,000 clones; 85% to 95% are singletons and the top ten take 1.5% to 2%. V lost 4 bases, J lost 3 bases, and 14 bases lay in between. CDR3 length equals 14 residues. In germline, CDR1 is SGHRS, CDR2 YFSETQ. The TCR sequence derives from an adult who received the AZD1222 COVID-19 vaccine. Specimen: peripheral blood, collected 28 days after the second AZD1222 dose. The chain recombines TRBV5-1 with TRBJ2-7; maybe TRBD2 (6 bases). The CDR3 reads CASSRDGGVYEQYF. The CDR3, as DNA: TGCGCCAGCAGCCGGGACGGGGGAGTCTACGAGCAGTACTTC.